A selection of T cell receptor beta chains follows, all from one sample in a study of control samples from healthy donors and cancer patients. Sequencing was performed with immunoSEQ multiplex PCR; in TCRdb, only in-frame clones are kept and a portion is missing. Counted here are roughly 130,000 clones, roughly 90% occurring once; the ten biggest clones make up more than 2%. Sequenced input: blood. Receptor source: a man aged 18 to 30 in good health. Both conserved end residues are part of each CDR3. The D gene is left open where the match is weak. Rows may omit the clone size; those that give it use once, few, many or a size class.

D	size	V	J	DNA	CDR3
-	-	TRBV6-6	TRBJ2-7	TGTGCCAGCAGTTTAACGACGGCGATCTACGAGCAGTACTTC	CASSLTTAIYEQYF
-	-	TRBV4-1	TRBJ1-5	TGCGCCAGCAGCCACCCCGGGACACAACAGCCCCAGCATTTT	CASSHPGTQQPQHF
-	few	TRBV19	TRBJ1-5	TGTGCCAGTAGTCCCCAGGACAGAAACAATCAGCCCCAGCATTTT	CASSPQDRNNQPQHF
-	-	TRBV11-2	TRBJ2-4	TGTGCCAGCAGGTGGATGGGAGGCAAAAACATTCAGTACTTC	CASRWMGGKNIQYF
-	-	TRBV7-9	TRBJ2-4	TGTGCCAGCAGCTTATTTGCCCTAGCCAAAAACATTCAGTACTTC	CASSLFALAKNIQYF
TRBD2	-	TRBV11-2	TRBJ2-3	TGTGCCAGCAGCCCGACTAGCGGCACAGATACGCAGTATTTT	CASSPTSGTDTQYF
-	few	TRBV5-4	TRBJ2-3	TGTGCCAGCGCCTTGATATCGGCAGATACGCAGTATTTT	CASALISADTQYF
TRBD1	-	TRBV3-1/TRBV3-2	TRBJ2-2	TGTGCCAGCAGTCCCGGGACAGTAACCGGGGAGCTGTTTTTT	CASSPGTVTGELFF
-	few	TRBV4-1	TRBJ1-2	TGCGCCAGCAGCGACAACGCGGTTTCCAGGCACTACACCTTC	CASSDNAVSRHYTF
-	-	TRBV24-1	TRBJ2-6	TGTGCCACCCTGGGGGGCTCTGGGGCCAACGTCCTGACTTTC	CATLGGSGANVLTF
TRBD1	-	TRBV2	TRBJ2-5	TGTGCCAGCAGTCCGGGACAGGGAAAGACCCAGTACTTC	CASSPGQGKTQYF
TRBD1	-	TRBV19	TRBJ1-2	TGTGCCAGCTCCCCGGGACAGAAGGACTATGGCTACACCTTC	CASSPGQKDYGYTF
TRBD1	-	TRBV5-8	TRBJ1-2	TGTGCCAGCAGCCTGATGGGACAGGGGTTGCATGGCTACACCTTC	CASSLMGQGLHGYTF
-	-	TRBV6-5	TRBJ2-5	TGTGCCAGCAGTACTACAGATCAAGAGACCCAGTACTTC	CASSTTDQETQYF
-	-	TRBV2	TRBJ2-7	TGTGCCAGCAGCCTCCGGTCCGAGCAGTACTTC	CASSLRSEQYF
-	-	TRBV5-1	TRBJ2-2	TGCGCCAGCAGCCCGGGGGGCCAGAACACCGGGGAGCTGTTTTTT	CASSPGGQNTGELFF
-	-	TRBV7-9	TRBJ2-7	TGTGCCAGCAGCTTAGGCGATGGGACCTACTACGAGCAGTACTTC	CASSLGDGTYYEQYF
TRBD1	-	TRBV6-5	TRBJ2-3	TGTGCCAGCAGTTCTACAGGGGTCGGAACAGATACGCAGTATTTT	CASSSTGVGTDTQYF
-	-	TRBV4-1	TRBJ1-6	TGCGCCAGCAGCCAAGTAGGGGTTGGGTCACCCCTCCACTTT	CASSQVGVGSPLHF
-	-	TRBV21-1	TRBJ1-1	TGTGCCAGCAGCAAAGTTCGGGCGGGAAACACTGAAGCTTTCTTT	CASSKVRAGNTEAFF